These 32 T cell receptor beta chains share one sample of origin, sequenced in a study of blood T cell repertoires in COVID-19. Assay used: immunoSEQ multiplex PCR; TCRdb lists only in-frame clones, some missing. The table shows roughly 210,000 clones, with 80% to 85% occurring only once. The material sequenced was peripheral blood. Receptor source: a woman older than 75 with COVID-19, enrolled during active disease.

The rearrangement uses TRBV24-1 and TRBJ1-5; D may be TRBD1 (5 bases). This CDR3 contains 15 residues. V lost 4 bases, J lost 5 bases, and 14 bases lay in between. Germline V gene sequence: CDR1 KGHDR, CDR2 SFDVKD. The CDR3 DNA sequence: TGTGCCACCAGTGACTCTGACAGTTATCATCAGCCCCAGCATTTT. It codes for CATSDSDSYHQPQHF.

The genes are TRBV9 and TRBJ2-1; D remains ambiguous. V was shortened by 4 bases and J by 7 bases, with 18 bases between the two germline ends. Germline V gives CDR1 SGDLS, CDR2 YYNGEE. The length of the CDR3 is 15 residues. The CDR3 nucleotides read TGTGCCAGCAGCCCCAGCCTAGTTGTTGCGAATGAGCAGTTCTTC. Translation gives CASSPSLVVANEQFF.

This clone is a singleton in its sample. The chain links TRBV10-2 to TRBJ1-5; no clear D. Trimming took off 8 bases at V and 11 bases at J, with 13 bases between the two ends. The CDR3 extends over 11 amino acids. Germline V gives CDR1 WSHSY, CDR2 SAAADI. The CDR3 region is CASYPRETQHF. The CDR3 nucleotides are TGCGCCAGCTACCCTAGGGAGACCCAGCATTTT.

This chain joins TRBV28 and TRBJ2-5, with no clear D. The germline CDR1 and CDR2 sequences are MDHEN and SYDVKM. The V end lost 5 bases, the J end lost 2 bases, and 21 bases lay between the germline ends. The CDR3 has 17 amino acids. The CDR3 spells CASSPPASLGRQETQYF. The CDR3 nucleotides are TGTGCCAGCAGTCCACCCGCCTCTCTAGGAAGGCAAGAGACCCAGTACTTC.

The chain links TRBV9 to TRBJ2-2, with D unresolved. The CDR3 loop spans 14 amino acids. V lost 4 bases, J lost 5 bases, and 12 bases lay in between. The germline V gene has CDR1 SGDLS and CDR2 YYNGEE. The CDR3 here is CASSSVGSTGELFF. CDR3 in DNA: TGTGCCAGCAGCTCCGTGGGCTCAACCGGGGAGCTGTTTTTT.

This chain uses TRBV30 with TRBJ1-1, with D unresolved. The germline gives CDR1 GTSNPN, CDR2 SVGIG (reference sequence). V gave up 4 bases and J gave up 6 bases, with 9 bases separating them. The CDR3 sequence is 11 residues long. The CDR3 protein is CAWIPLPEAFF. DNA of the CDR3: TGTGCCTGGATTCCCCTTCCTGAAGCTTTCTTT.

The V call is TRBV6-2 or TRBV6-3, the J call TRBJ2-2; TRBD2 is a possible D gene (6 bases). Germline V gives CDR1 MNHEY, CDR2 SVGEGT. The V gene lost 2 bases and the J gene lost 5 bases, with 15 bases spanning the gap. The CDR3 runs to 16 residues. CDR3 loop: CASSYAGLLATGELFF. The CDR3 DNA follows: TGTGCCAGCAGTTACGCGGGACTTCTAGCTACCGGGGAGCTGTTTTTT.

The chain employs TRBV5-6 and TRBJ1-6, with 7 bases that match TRBD1. The V and J ends lost 7 bases and 7 bases, in that order; junction bases with no gene match: 5. Germline V CDR1 and CDR2: SGHDT, YYEEEE. This CDR3 has 13 residues. The DNA of the CDR3 is TGTGCCAGCCGGACAGGCTGGAATTCACCCCTCCACTTT. Amino acid sequence: CASRTGWNSPLHF.

The V gene is TRBV19, the J gene TRBJ1-1; 7 bases map to TRBD1. The CDR3 consists of 14 residues. The germline V gene has CDR1 LNHDA and CDR2 SQIVND (reference sequence). Trimming cost V 5 bases and J 4 bases; bases outside gene matches: 7. This CDR3 reads CASSDLGGGTEAFF. CDR3 DNA sequence: TGTGCCAGTAGTGACTTAGGGGGCGGCACTGAAGCTTTCTTT.

The chain employs TRBV7-2 and TRBJ2-4; D remains unclear. The length of the CDR3 is 17 residues. The V gene's germline CDR1 is SGHTA and CDR2 FQGNSA. V lost 4 bases and J lost 0, with 16 bases in between. In DNA, the CDR3 is TGTGCCAGCAGCTCCCTAGGAGTTCGGCTAGCCAAAAACATTCAGTACTTC. Its protein is CASSSLGVRLAKNIQYF. The variable domain in full, with the rest retrieved from reference TRBV7-2 and TRBJ2-4, is GAGVSQSPSNKVTEKGKDVELRCDPISGHTALYWYRQSLGQGLEFLIYFQGNSAPDKSGLPSDRFSAERTGGSVSTLTIQRTQQEDSAVYLCASSSLGVRLAKNIQYFGAGTRLSVL.

This sequence joins TRBV11-2 and TRBJ1-1; unclear D gene. There are 14 residues in the CDR3. Germline CDR1 is SGHAT and CDR2 is FQNNGV. Trimming removed 2 bases at V and 5 bases at J, with 12 bases between. CDR3 amino acids: CASSLTGGDTEAFF. Written as DNA, the CDR3 is TGTGCCAGCAGCTTAACGGGAGGTGATACTGAAGCTTTCTTT. The variable domain in full, with the rest retrieved from reference TRBV11-2 and TRBJ1-1, is EAGVAQSPRYKIIEKRQSVAFWCNPISGHATLYWYQQILGQGPKLLIQFQNNGVVDDSQLPKDRFSAERLKGVDSTLKIQPAKLEDSAVYLCASSLTGGDTEAFFGQGTRLTVV.

The gene calls are TRBV19 and TRBJ1-5; TRBD1 might be the D (6 bases). The V gene lost 10 bases and the J gene lost 4 bases, with 20 bases spanning the gap. Germline CDR1 is LNHDA and CDR2 is SQIVND (reference sequence). This CDR3 contains 15 residues. In DNA, the CDR3 is TGTGCCACCAAAAATAATATAGGGGGTAATCAGCCCCAGCATTTT. This sequence encodes CATKNNIGGNQPQHF.

CDR3 bases: TGTGCCAGTCGAGAATCTGGGGCCAACGTCCTGACTTTC. Protein: CASRESGANVLTF. The V and J genes are TRBV19 and TRBJ2-6; D gene uncertain. The V end was cut by 8 bases, the J end by 1 base, with 6 bases between. Germline V gives CDR1 LNHDA, CDR2 SQIVND (reference sequence). CDR3 length equals 13 residues.

This chain links TRBV14 with TRBJ2-1, with TRBD2 identical over 9 bases. The V gene's germline CDR1 is SGHDN and CDR2 FVKESK. The J segment lost 7 bases and the V segment lost 1 base, leaving 5 bases of the junction unmatched. The CDR3 runs 15 residues. DNA for the CDR3: TGTGCCAGCAGCCAAGCAGCGGGGGGATGGAATGAGCAGTTCTTC. Its translation: CASSQAAGGWNEQFF.

The chain couples TRBV5-4 to TRBJ2-2, with D perhaps matching TRBD2 (6 bases). This CDR3 has 16 amino acids. Trimming took 0 bases from V and 2 from J, leaving 11 bases between them. CDR1 and CDR2 from the germline V gene are SGHNT and YYREEE (reference sequence). In nucleotides, the CDR3 is TGTGCCAGCAGCTTGGTAATCGGGAGTAACACCGGGGAGCTGTTTTTT. Residues: CASSLVIGSNTGELFF.

Only a few counts were recorded for this clone. This chain links TRBV5-1 with TRBJ1-1; 8 nucleotides align to TRBD1. Germline CDR1 and CDR2: SGHRS and YFSETQ. This CDR3 has 15 residues. V shed 3 bases and J 1 base; nucleotides not matched to a gene: 5. CDR3 residues: CASSWTGSTNTEAFF. As DNA, the CDR3 is TGCGCCAGCAGCTGGACAGGGAGTACGAACACTGAAGCTTTCTTT.

V is TRBV19 and J is TRBJ2-3, with 7 bases aligning to TRBD2. Germline assignment: CDR1 LNHDA and CDR2 SQIVND (reference sequence). The CDR3 covers 15 residues. V dropped 7 bases and J dropped 4; count of bases not matched to a gene: 11. In DNA, the CDR3 is TGTGCCAGTACCCCTCTAGCGGAGGACGCAGATACGCAGTATTTT. This codes for CASTPLAEDADTQYF.

The chain combines TRBV28 with TRBJ1-2; 8 bases map to TRBD1. Trimming took 6 bases from V and 4 from J; bases not matched to a gene: 7. The germline V gene encodes CDR1 MDHEN and CDR2 SYDVKM. This CDR3 is 14 amino acids long. In nucleotides, the CDR3 is TGTGCCAGCAGGCAACAGGGGGTCGGCTATGGCTACACCTTC. Amino acids: CASRQQGVGYGYTF.

This rearrangement joins TRBV2 to TRBJ2-7; possible D gene TRBD1, 6 bases. Trimming removed 2 bases at V and 6 bases at J, with 14 bases between. The germline gives CDR1 SNHLY, CDR2 FYNNEI. The CDR3 has 14 amino acids. The CDR3 here is CASSEWRQDLEQYV. The CDR3 bases are TGTGCCAGCAGTGAATGGCGACAGGATCTCGAGCAGTACGTC.

The chain is built from TRBV19 and TRBJ1-4; D unclear. Per the germline V gene, CDR1 is LNHDA and CDR2 is SQIVND (reference sequence). The CDR3 totals 16 residues. Trimming left V 3 bases short and J 4 bases short, with 15 bases between. The CDR3 is CASSIAKRDYNEKLFF. The CDR3 DNA reads as TGTGCCAGTAGTATTGCCAAGCGAGATTATAATGAAAAACTGTTTTTT.

V is TRBV12-3 or TRBV12-4 and J is TRBJ2-2, with D possibly being TRBD1 (6 bases). With 6 bases removed from V and 7 bases from J, the gap between germline ends came to 12 bases. CDR3 size: 13 residues. Here the CDR3 reads CASRGRQDGELFF. The CDR3 nucleotides are TGTGCCAGCAGAGGAAGACAGGACGGGGAGCTGTTTTTT.

CDR3 sequence (DNA): TGCGCCAGCAGTGGGTTTACAGGGGGCTACGAGCAGTACGTC. This codes for CASSGFTGGYEQYV. The genes are TRBV10-2 and TRBJ2-7; the match to TRBD1 covers 8 bases. The germline gives CDR1 WSHSY, CDR2 SAAADI. V trimming: 4 bases; J trimming: 3 bases; junction bases outside the gene matches: 5. This CDR3 contains 14 residues.

A few counts support this clone. CDR3 loop: CASSPSTTEAYGYTF. The DNA of the CDR3 is TGTGCCAGCAGTCCATCCACGACAGAGGCCTATGGCTACACCTTC. The chain has TRBV6-5 and TRBJ1-2, with D perhaps matching TRBD1 (5 bases). This CDR3 contains 15 residues. Germline CDR1 is MNHEY and CDR2 is SVGAGI. V dropped 5 bases and J dropped 4 bases, with 17 bases sitting between them.

This clone was counted a single time. CDR3 nucleotide sequence: TGTGCCAGCAGTAGACAGAACACCGGGGAGCTGTTTTTT. Amino acids: CASSRQNTGELFF. The genes are TRBV2 and TRBJ2-2, with D hard to call. The CDR3 is 13 residues long. V lost 5 bases to trimming and J lost 1 base, with 5 bases between them. Germline CDR1 is SNHLY and CDR2 is FYNNEI.

This chain joins TRBV7-2 and TRBJ2-5; TRBD1 matches at 8 bases. Germline trimming cut 5 bases from V and 5 bases from J; bases unmatched to any gene: 10. CDR1 and CDR2 from the germline V gene are SGHTA and FQGNSA. The CDR3 sequence is 15 residues long. The CDR3 spells CASSAGTGVSETQYF. The CDR3 region has the DNA TGTGCCAGCAGCGCGGGGACAGGCGTGTCGGAGACCCAGTACTTC.

This chain joins TRBV6-5 and TRBJ1-2; D is possibly TRBD1 (6 bases). CDR1 MNHEY and CDR2 SVGAGI come from the germline V gene. The CDR3 is 15 amino acids. V lost 0 bases, J lost 2 bases, and 10 bases lay in between. The CDR3 nucleotides are TGTGCCAGCAGTTACTCGAACACAGGGAACTATGGCTACACCTTC. It yields the protein CASSYSNTGNYGYTF.

The rearrangement uses TRBV7-4 and TRBJ1-5; 10 bases align to TRBD1. CDR1 is SGHVT, CDR2 SQSDAQ, per germline. The length of the CDR3 is 17 residues. Germline trimming cut 0 bases from V and 7 bases from J; bases unmatched to any gene: 9. Here the CDR3 reads CASSLAQLTGGRQPQHF. CDR3 DNA sequence: TGTGCCAGCAGCTTAGCGCAATTGACAGGGGGCCGGCAGCCCCAGCATTTT. The whole variable domain, remainder taken from reference TRBV7-4 and TRBJ1-5, is GAGVSQSPRYKVAKRGRDVALRCDSISGHVTLYWYRQTLGQGSEVLTYSQSDAQRDKSGRPSGRFSAERPERSVSTLKIQRTEQGDSAVYLCASSLAQLTGGRQPQHFGDGTRLSIL.

The rearrangement uses TRBV2 and TRBJ2-3; tentatively, D is TRBD1 (5 bases). Between the trimmed V and J ends, which lost 2 bases and 4 bases, there was a span of 10 bases. This CDR3 contains 14 residues. CDR1 is SNHLY, CDR2 FYNNEI, per germline. The CDR3 here is CASSEQGSSDTQYF. Here the CDR3 DNA reads TGTGCCAGCAGTGAACAGGGTAGTTCAGATACGCAGTATTTT.

This clone was recorded only once. The sample contains more than one DNA sequence encoding this CDR3. The chain carries TRBV5-4 and TRBJ2-5, with 13 bases matching TRBD2. Germline assignment: CDR1 SGHNT and CDR2 YYREEE (reference sequence). This CDR3 has 16 amino acids. The V gene end was trimmed by 0 bases and the J gene end by 1 base; junction bases not matched to a gene: 0. As DNA, the CDR3 is TGTGCCAGCAGCTTGGGACTAGCGGGGGGCCAAGAGACCCAGTACTTC. Its protein product is CASSLGLAGGQETQYF. Variable domain in full (rest from reference TRBV5-4 and TRBJ2-5): ETGVTQSPTHLIKTRGQQVTLRCSSQSGHNTVSWYQQALGQGPQFIFQYYREEENGRGNFPPRFSGLQFPNYSSELNVNALELDDSALYLCASSLGLAGGQETQYFGPGTRLLVL.

The chain recombines TRBV10-3 with TRBJ1-6, with 7 bases that match TRBD1. The germline gives CDR1 ENHRY, CDR2 SYGVKD. The junction had 12 bases not matched to a gene; V was cut back by 6 bases and J by 4 bases. The CDR3 runs 17 residues. CDR3 bases: TGTGCCATCAGGACAGGGAGCGTCGGTCTGTATAATTCACCCCTCCACTTT. It specifies CAIRTGSVGLYNSPLHF.

The V and J genes are TRBV3-1 (or the pseudogene TRBV3-2) and TRBJ2-3, with unresolved D. In germline, CDR1 is LGHDT, CDR2 YNNKEL (reference sequence). Trimming removed 4 bases at V and 5 bases at J, with 10 bases between. CDR3 length: 13 residues. DNA for the CDR3: TGTGCCAGCAGCCCTACAGCCCTAGATACGCAGTATTTT. This translates into CASSPTALDTQYF.

The CDR3 here is CASSLGVRALTDTQYF. CDR3 DNA sequence: TGCGCCAGCAGCTTGGGCGTCAGGGCCCTCACAGATACGCAGTATTTT. This chain connects TRBV5-1 to TRBJ2-3, with D possibly TRBD1 on 5 matching bases. With 0 bases removed from V and 2 bases from J, the gap between germline ends came to 13 bases. This CDR3 is built from 16 residues. Germline V CDR1 and CDR2: SGHRS, YFSETQ. The full variable domain, with the rest looked up from reference TRBV5-1 and TRBJ2-3, is KAGVTQTPRYLIKTRGQQVTLSCSPISGHRSVSWYQQTPGQGLQFLFEYFSETQRNKGNFPGRFSGRQFSNSRSEMNVSTLELGDSALYLCASSLGVRALTDTQYFGPGTRLTVL.